What follows is one TCR beta chain and its context. Its binding antigen is unknown. There are no base qualities to consult, and no much larger clone falls within one base. The data belong to a study of identifying expanded T cells in peripheral blood (dated by TCRdb to about 2019). Background for the entire study: Four technical replicates, made by sequencing separate aliquots from the same pool of genomic DNA, were compared pairwise. Overall results and qualifications from the work: In all healthy donors, the variance in clone template counts between samples taken two to three weeks apart rose significantly as total template count increased. The authors expected that biological variance in healthy repertoires might rise further over much longer intervals, such as months to years. Across all healthy-donor time intervals, the beta-binomial model significantly lowered both the number of clones called differentially abundant and the false-positive rate. The binomial model flagged around 1.2 differentially abundant clones between technical replicates, compared with roughly 17 over approximately 2 weeks and approximately 18 over roughly 4 weeks.

No immune events such as infections were documented for the healthy donors during the collection period. Healthy-donor blood repertoires served as a training cohort to calibrate time-dependent variance in a beta-binomial model of T-cell clone differential abundance. The training cohort was composed of roughly 10 healthy donors, 3 female and 7 male. The donors were between roughly 25 and 65 years old, with an average age of roughly 40 years. Whole blood was collected from each healthy donor at three time points spaced approximately 13 days apart and obtained from a commercial supplier. For immunosequencing, genomic DNA was extracted from unsorted whole blood. The immunoSEQ Assay, which uses bias-controlled multiplex PCR amplification of genomic DNA, was used to profile TCRbeta CDR3 regions. Per the original workflow: To quantify the absolute abundance of each unique TCRbeta CDR3 region, the sequences were collapsed and filtered. Differential abundance was tested with two models: a binomial (Fisher-equivalent) model and a beta-binomial model that adds time-dependent variance fitted from healthy donors. Clones with fewer than 5 combined templates were excluded, and clones with Benjamini-Hochberg FDR below 0.01 were called differentially abundant. Beta-binomial variance was modeled as a function of total template count across the two samples using the form v = (b*log(k)+a)^2. TCRdb provides this immuneACCESS table in a form limited to in-frame rearrangements. Some clones are lacking; in checked studies, under half of them reflect an unresolved V gene, and why the rest are absent is not known. For V, J and clone size, that table is used; D and trimming come from the DNA. Across this sample there are 70,000 to 100,000 clones, with roughly 91% seen only once. The ten largest clones capture 19% of the sample.

Source material: blood. This receptor was obtained from a person aged 18 to 70 in good health.

The DNA sequence follows: TGTGCCAGCAGCACAAGCTGGATGGTGAACACTGAAGCTTTCTTT. This sequence encodes CASSTSWMVNTEAFF. Recombination connected TRBV7-2 to TRBJ1-1; there is no confident call for the D gene. From its cysteine to its phenylalanine, the CDR3 spans 15 amino acids. Just CDR3 DNA is preserved here, 45 bases in frame from base 1. V lost 5 bases and J lost 0 bases; the stretch between them is 13 bases long. Via the germline V gene, CDR1 is SGHTA and CDR2 FQGNSA.